This T cell receptor (beta chain) was captured by sequencing in a study of OX40 agonist ivuxolimab in advanced cancers. Background on the whole study: Ivuxolimab, which targeted the costimulatory receptor OX40 (CD134), was an agonistic, fully human IgG2 monoclonal antibody. The dose-escalation cohort was 82.7% male with a mean age of about 65 years, ranging from roughly 23 to 85. Of the approximately 50 patients in dose escalation, some 20 had hepatocellular carcinoma, some 15 had melanoma, 9 had renal cell carcinoma and 9 had head and neck cancer. The monotherapy dose-escalation portion (N ≈ 55 patients) of the phase I ivuxolimab trial is reported in the paper. Three dose-escalation patients achieved partial responses, one with hepatocellular carcinoma and two with cutaneous melanoma. Intravenous ivuxolimab was administered to patients every 2 weeks at six dose levels: 0.01, 0.1, 0.3, 1.5, 3 and 10 mg/kg. Prior anti-PD-1, anti-PD-L1 or anti-CTLA-4 therapy was permitted, and approximately 42% of dose-escalation patients had received checkpoint inhibitors. The point of sequencing TCRbeta in the periphery was to test whether ivuxolimab changed TCR sequence diversity and drove clonal T-cell expansion.

The trial excluded patients who had a history of autoimmune disease or who were on systemic immunosuppression. Peripheral blood for TCR sequencing was collected from all dose cohorts at baseline, on cycle 4 day 1, and on cycle 7 day 1. The samples were taken from a phase I, first-in-human, multicenter, open-label dose-escalation trial of ivuxolimab. The trial enrolled adults with locally advanced or metastatic head and neck squamous cell, hepatocellular, melanoma or renal cell carcinoma. Before TCR sequencing, CD4+ T cells and CD8+ T cells from peripheral blood were sorted into separate populations. Broader findings and caveats from the paper: Clonal expansion of both CD4+ and CD8+ blood T cells was observed from baseline to week 6 at doses 0.1 to 3.0 mg/kg. Partial responders in the 0.1-3.0 mg/kg groups had among the lowest normalized peripheral clonal expansion, especially among CD8+ T cells. After ivuxolimab, expanded clones were on average more numerous among CD8+ T cells than among CD4+ T cells. The antigen specificity of the peripheral T cells that underwent clonal expansion was not determined. Low levels of normalized T-cell clonal expansion were also shown by some nonresponding patients.

To sequence the TCRbeta CDR3 region, genomic DNA was isolated from the sorted cells. The immunoSEQ Assay was used for sequencing of TCRbeta CDR3 regions. TCRdb's version of the immuneACCESS table is confined to in-frame rearrangements and falls short of the full clone set. An unresolved V gene accounts for under half of the shortfall where checked; the remainder is of unknown origin. This sample comprises about 25,000 clones, 80% to 90% of them detected only once. 40% to 50% of the sample goes to the ten largest clones. Regarding this clone: Which antigen it targets is not known. It has no much larger one-base neighbor in the sample; base qualities were not kept.

CDR1 and CDR2 are read off the germline V gene as SGHVS and FNYEAQ. The CDR3, from cysteine to phenylalanine, totals 17 residues. The only DNA kept is the CDR3, 51 bases in frame from the first base. The germline V end is reduced by 4 bases and the J end by 5 bases; junction bases left unmatched: 11. The V and J segments used are TRBV7-6 and TRBJ2-2; 9 bases in the middle match TRBD1. The receptor was derived from an adult with an advanced solid tumor such as melanoma, head and neck, liver or kidney cancer. Sequenced material: CD4+ or CD8+ T cells sorted from blood, taken in a trial of the OX40 agonist ivuxolimab. This receptor carries the CDR3 CASSYTQGAIRTGELFF. The nucleotide sequence is given as TGTGCCAGCAGCTACACACAGGGGGCAATTCGTACCGGGGAGCTGTTTTTT.